A selection of T cell receptor beta chains follows, all from one sample in a study of blood T cell repertoires in COVID-19. Profiling relied on immunoSEQ multiplex PCR, and the TCRdb table lists in-frame clones only, not all of them. Of under 150,000 clones listed, about 85% are singletons. Input material: peripheral blood. These receptors all stem from a woman in her thirties or forties with active or convalescent COVID-19. Each CDR3 is given without its conserved first and last residue. Fields, in order: J gene, V gene, clone size, CDR3 protein. Rows give clone size only sometimes, using once, few, many, or a class for an expanded clone.

>TRBJ2-2|TRBV3-1/TRBV3-2|-
ASSRLAGVGTGELF
>TRBJ2-3|TRBV27|-
ASKIGRADTQY
>TRBJ2-7|TRBV18|-
ASSPLNRTGPYEQY
>TRBJ1-5|TRBV19|-
ASSILELGTVTHQPQH
>TRBJ1-1|TRBV5-1|-
ASSQNTEAF
>TRBJ2-3|TRBV28|-
ASSTGYTQY
>TRBJ1-5|TRBV30|-
AWTSRGRGISNQPQH
>TRBJ2-3|TRBV12-1|-
ASSFRSLSGGSTSTDTQY
>TRBJ1-1|TRBV9|-
ASSVRETEAF
>TRBJ1-1|TRBV7-9|-
ASSTKDSMNTEAF
>TRBJ2-3|TRBV6-5|once
ASTPFRGGTDTQY
>TRBJ2-1|TRBV19|-
ASSIRGLAAYNEQF
>TRBJ1-3|TRBV28|once
ASRYMTGKGNTIY
>TRBJ1-6|TRBV27|-
ASSFLNSPLH
>TRBJ2-5|TRBV30|-
AWSRYDGETQY
>TRBJ1-5|TRBV27|-
ASSLWEGNQPQH
>TRBJ2-5|TRBV14|few
ASSLPGGAGTQY
>TRBJ1-2|TRBV7-9|-
ASSPPQGDNYGYT
>TRBJ2-1|TRBV9|once
ASSVVGVQGLRLGNEQF
>TRBJ2-7|TRBV6-2/TRBV6-3|once
ASIPGLAGSEQY
>TRBJ2-7|TRBV5-1|-
ASSLDGTGNEQY
>TRBJ1-5|TRBV7-7|-
ASSLGEGQPQH
>TRBJ1-2|TRBV6-5|-
ASSPWAGMGYT
>TRBJ1-2|TRBV6-6|once
ASWTAQGLGYGYT
>TRBJ1-1|TRBV6-5|once
ASRPRQGRDQAF
>TRBJ2-1|TRBV21-1|-
ASSSPKPRGRNEQF
>TRBJ2-7|TRBV3-1/TRBV3-2|once
ASSQRLAAYEQY
>TRBJ1-1|TRBV27|-
ASSAQGRGRNTEAF
>TRBJ1-2|TRBV28|-
ASSSSGPGRTFYGYT
>TRBJ1-1|TRBV6-5|-
ASSHPGHLSEAF
>TRBJ2-1|TRBV5-1|-
ASSLVRLAGANEQF
>TRBJ1-5|TRBV12-3/TRBV12-4|-
ASSIQGQPQH
>TRBJ1-2|TRBV5-1|few
ASSLLGETNYGYT
>TRBJ2-7|TRBV28|-
ASSLLGQGAYEQY
>TRBJ2-3|TRBV19|-
ASSDSGRRTDTQY
>TRBJ1-1|TRBV28|-
ASLGRRGNTEAF
>TRBJ1-1|TRBV6-2/TRBV6-3|-
ASSYGFRRLNAEAF
>TRBJ2-7|TRBV30|once
AWSVLAGGPRQQY
>TRBJ2-5|TRBV5-6|-
ASSFRRWVQETQY
>TRBJ1-2|TRBV7-9|-
ASSLDLYGYT
>TRBJ1-2|TRBV19|-
ASSIGRGRGYT
>TRBJ1-2|TRBV28|-
ASSSPSPNYGYT
>TRBJ1-3|TRBV30|-
AWRGPLSGNTIY
>TRBJ2-1|TRBV19|-
ASSIPGPSYNEQF
>TRBJ1-2|TRBV28|-
ASSLTGSFYGYT
>TRBJ2-1|TRBV21-1|-
ASSKIGGPNNEQF
>TRBJ2-3|TRBV6-5|-
ASSSGTGRTDTQY
>TRBJ1-2|TRBV28|few
ASLPQAIYGYT
>TRBJ2-7|TRBV5-1|-
ASSAKQGASYEQY
>TRBJ2-1|TRBV6-2/TRBV6-3|-
ASSQLFRVSNEQF
>TRBJ1-2|TRBV4-1|-
ASSRERTESGYT